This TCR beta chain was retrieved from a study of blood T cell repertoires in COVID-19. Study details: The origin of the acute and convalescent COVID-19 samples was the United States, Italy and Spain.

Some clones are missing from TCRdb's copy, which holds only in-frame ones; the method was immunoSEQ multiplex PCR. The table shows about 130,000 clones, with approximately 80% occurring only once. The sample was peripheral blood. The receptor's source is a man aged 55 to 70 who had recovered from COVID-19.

The CDR3 coding sequence is TGTGCCAGCAGCTTAGGTCCGTTAGCCGGTGAGCAGTTCTTC. Translated, it gives CASSLGPLAGEQFF. This chain joins TRBV7-9 and TRBJ2-1; D is undetermined. CDR1 is SEHNR and CDR2 is FQNEAQ in the germline V gene (reference sequence). The CDR3 is made up of 14 amino acids. V gave up 1 base and J gave up 9 bases, with 13 bases separating them.